This T cell receptor (beta chain) was retrieved from a study of cytomegalovirus exposure and HLA in healthy donors. This clone was found once. Its antigen is not known. The CDR3 covers 15 residues. Trimming pared 5 bases from V and 3 bases from J, leaving 17 bases between. CDR1 and CDR2 from the germline V gene are MDHEN and SYDVKM. Study conclusions and caveats: The study listed under 200 cytomegalovirus-associated TCR beta chains. Available immune exposure information covered CMV serostatus only. In vitro data verified a few CMV-associated chains as specific for CMV antigens. Using the classifier, cytomegalovirus status was reportedly diagnosed with high specificity and sensitivity.

Researchers ran the PCR with 60 Vbeta and 13 Jbeta primers. Repertoires were generated with immunoSEQ multiplex PCR, while TCRdb's copy carries only in-frame clones and drops some. The sample contains some 140,000 clones, nearly 80% of which appear only once. The sample taken for sequencing was PBMCs. This chain connects TRBV28 to TRBJ2-7; a possible D gene is TRBD2 (5 bases). The clonotype was recovered from a young man in good health and CMV-seronegative. The CDR3 loop is CASSVLEAGRYEQYF. CDR3 sequence (DNA): TGTGCCAGCAGTGTACTAGAAGCCGGACGCTACGAGCAGTACTTC. Combining the CDR3 with reference TRBV28 and TRBJ2-7 gives the whole variable domain DVKVTQSSRYLVKRTGEKVFLECVQDMDHENMFWYRQDPGLGLRLIYFSYDVKMKEKGDIPEGYSVSREKKERFSLILESASTNQTSMYLCASSVLEAGRYEQYFGPGTRLTVT.